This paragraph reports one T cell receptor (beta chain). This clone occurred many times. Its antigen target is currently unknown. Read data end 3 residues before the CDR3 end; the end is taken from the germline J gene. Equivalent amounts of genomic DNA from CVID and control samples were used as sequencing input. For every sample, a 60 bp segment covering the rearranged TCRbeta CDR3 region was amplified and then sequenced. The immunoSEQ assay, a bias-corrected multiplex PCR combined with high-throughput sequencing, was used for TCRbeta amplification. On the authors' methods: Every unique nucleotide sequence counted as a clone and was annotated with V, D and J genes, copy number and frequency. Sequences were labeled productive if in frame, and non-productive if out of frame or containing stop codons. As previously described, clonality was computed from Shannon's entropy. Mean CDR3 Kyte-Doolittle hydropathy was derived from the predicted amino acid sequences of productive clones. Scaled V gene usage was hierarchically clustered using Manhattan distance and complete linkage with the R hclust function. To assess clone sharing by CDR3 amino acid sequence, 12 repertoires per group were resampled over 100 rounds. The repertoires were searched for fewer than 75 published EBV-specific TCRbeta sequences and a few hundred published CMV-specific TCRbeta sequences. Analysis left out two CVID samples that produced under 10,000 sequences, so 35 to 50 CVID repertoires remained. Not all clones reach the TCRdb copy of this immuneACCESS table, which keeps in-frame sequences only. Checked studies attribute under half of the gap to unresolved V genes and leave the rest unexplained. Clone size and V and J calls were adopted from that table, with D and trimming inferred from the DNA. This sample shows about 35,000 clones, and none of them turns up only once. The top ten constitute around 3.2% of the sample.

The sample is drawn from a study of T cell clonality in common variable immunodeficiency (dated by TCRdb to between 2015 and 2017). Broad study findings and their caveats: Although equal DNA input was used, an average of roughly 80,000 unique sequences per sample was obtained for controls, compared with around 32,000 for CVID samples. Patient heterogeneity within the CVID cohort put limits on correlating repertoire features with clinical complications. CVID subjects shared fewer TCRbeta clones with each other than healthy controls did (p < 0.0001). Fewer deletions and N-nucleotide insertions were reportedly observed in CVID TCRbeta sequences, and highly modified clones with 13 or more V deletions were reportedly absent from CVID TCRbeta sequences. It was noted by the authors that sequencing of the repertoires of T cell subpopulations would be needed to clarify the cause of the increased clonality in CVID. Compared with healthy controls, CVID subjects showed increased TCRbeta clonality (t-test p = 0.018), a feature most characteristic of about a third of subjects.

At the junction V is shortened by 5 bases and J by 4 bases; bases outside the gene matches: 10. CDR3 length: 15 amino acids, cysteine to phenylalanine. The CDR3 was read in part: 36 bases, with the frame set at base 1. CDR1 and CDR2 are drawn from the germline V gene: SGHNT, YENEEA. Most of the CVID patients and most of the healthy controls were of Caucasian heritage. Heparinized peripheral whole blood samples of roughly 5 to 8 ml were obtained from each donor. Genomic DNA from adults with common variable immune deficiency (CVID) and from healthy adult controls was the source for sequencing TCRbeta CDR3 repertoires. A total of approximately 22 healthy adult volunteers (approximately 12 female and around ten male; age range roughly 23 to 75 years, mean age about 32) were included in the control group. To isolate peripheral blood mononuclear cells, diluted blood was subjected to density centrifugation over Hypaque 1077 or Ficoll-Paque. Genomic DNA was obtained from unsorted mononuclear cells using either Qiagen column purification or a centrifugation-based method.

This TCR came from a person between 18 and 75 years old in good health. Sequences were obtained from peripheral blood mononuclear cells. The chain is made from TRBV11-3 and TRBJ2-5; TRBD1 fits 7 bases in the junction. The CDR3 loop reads CASSLGQVYAETQYF. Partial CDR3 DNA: TGTGCCAGCAGCCTCGGACAGGTTTATGCAGAGACC.